This TCR beta chain was sequenced for a study of T cells in Graves' hyperthyroidism and ophthalmopathy. CDR1 is LNHDA, CDR2 SQIVND, per germline (reference sequence). The CDR3 totals 14 residues. V was trimmed by 6 bases and J by 4 bases, leaving 13 bases between them. Amplified regions were TCR beta CDR3 sequences from RNA transcripts. The HTBI primer set drove a first-round RT-PCR of the TCR CDR3. TCRdb redid the calling of the multiplex PCR reads with MiXCR, one entry per CDR3 protein. The sample has 700,000 or so distinct CDR3 sequences, more than 14% seen once; the top ten hold around 13%. This chain connects TRBV19 to TRBJ2-1; D ambiguous. The clonotype originates from a woman aged 45-59 years with Graves' ophthalmopathy. The sample comprised blood. CDR3 in DNA: TGTGCCAGTAGCCCACAAACTGGTTACAATGAGCAGTTCTTC. It specifies CASSPQTGYNEQFF.